Shown below are 27 T cell receptor beta chains from a single sample sequenced in a study of persistence of HIV-infected CD4 T cells. Their specific antigens are unknown. The stimulus was an HIV-1 Gag 15-mer peptide pool, 0.95 to 1 ug/peptide/mL. CD40L-negative CD69-negative CD45RO-high memory CD4+ T cells were sorted as populations depleted of antigen-responding cells. The immunoSEQ assay was version 4, run in survey mode. TCRdb's table, derived via immunoSEQ multiplex PCR, lists solely in-frame clones and lacks some. The repertoire consists of about 60,000 clones, with roughly 77% occurring once and the leading ten covering under 2%. This sample comprised CD4+ T cells sorted from PBMCs after approximately 18-hour stimulation, obtained from a patient who received antiretroviral therapy. All receptors come from an adult man with HIV who was CMV-seropositive.

This chain uses TRBV20-1 with TRBJ1-4, with TRBD1 matching 8 bases. V gave up 3 bases and J gave up 7 bases; unmatched junction bases: 10. Germline-derived CDR1 and CDR2 are DFQATT and SNEGSKA (reference sequence). This CDR3 is 15 amino acids long. The CDR3 nucleotides read TGCAGTGCTAGTTCCTTCCGAGACAGGGGTGAAAAACTGTTTTTT. Its translation: CSASSFRDRGEKLFF.

The rearrangement joins TRBV10-3 to TRBJ1-2, with D possibly being TRBD1 (5 bases). The V end was cut by 5 bases, the J end by 8 bases, with 18 bases between. The V gene's germline CDR1 is ENHRY and CDR2 SYGVKD. The CDR3 consists of 14 residues. CDR3 protein: CAISPGRGERGYTF. The CDR3 coding sequence is TGTGCCATCAGTCCCGGACGGGGGGAAAGGGGCTACACCTTC.

This clone was recorded once. CDR3 amino acids: CASSYKGIGYGYTF. DNA of the CDR3: TGTGCCAGCAGCTACAAGGGAATCGGCTATGGCTACACCTTC. The rearrangement uses TRBV11-1 and TRBJ1-2; D uncertain. V was shortened by 4 bases and J by 4 bases, with 13 bases between the two germline ends. The CDR3 totals 14 residues. From germline, CDR1 is SGHAT and CDR2 FQDESV (reference sequence).

The rearrangement uses TRBV7-6 and TRBJ2-1; TRBD1 agrees at 10 bases. Per the germline V gene, CDR1 is SGHVS and CDR2 is FNYEAQ. There are 16 residues in the CDR3. The junction had 4 bases not matched to a gene; V was cut back by 1 base and J by 4 bases. CDR3 amino acids: CASSLEGTGAYNEQFF. In DNA, the CDR3 is TGTGCCAGCAGCTTAGAGGGGACAGGGGCTTACAATGAGCAGTTCTTC.

J is TRBJ1-5 and V is TRBV19; weak D call: TRBD1 (5 bases). This CDR3 spans 15 amino acids. Germline CDR1 and CDR2: LNHDA and SQIVND (reference sequence). V lost 2 bases, J lost 10 bases, and 18 bases lay in between. CDR3 residues: CASSITTGRGDPQHF. The CDR3 coding sequence is TGTGCCAGTAGTATAACAACAGGCAGAGGAGATCCCCAGCATTTT. Full variable domain (missing parts from reference TRBV19 and TRBJ1-5): DGGITQSPKYLFRKEGQNVTLSCEQNLNHDAMYWYRQDPGQGLRLIYYSQIVNDFQKGDIAEGYSVSREKKESFPLTVTSAQKNPTAFYLCASSITTGRGDPQHFGDGTRLSIL.

The genes are TRBV4-1 and TRBJ2-1; possibly TRBD2 for D (6 bases). Trimming stripped 3 bases from V and 0 bases from J, with 9 bases between. From germline, CDR1 is MGHRA and CDR2 YSYEKL. The CDR3 covers 15 residues. Here the CDR3 DNA reads TGCGCCAGCAGCCAGGGACTGCCCTCCTACAATGAGCAGTTCTTC. This translates into CASSQGLPSYNEQFF.

This clone was seen only a few times. V gene TRBV2 combines with J gene TRBJ1-2; D gene unclear. The CDR3 contains 13 residues. The V gene's germline CDR1 is SNHLY and CDR2 FYNNEI. The V gene lost 3 bases and the J gene lost 4 bases, with 9 bases spanning the gap. CDR3 loop: CASSEEGLYGYTF. Here the CDR3 DNA reads TGTGCCAGCAGTGAGGAAGGTCTCTATGGCTACACCTTC. The complete variable domain, with remaining parts taken from reference TRBV2 and TRBJ1-2, reads EPEVTQTPSHQVTQMGQEVILRCVPISNHLYFYWYRQILGQKVEFLVSFYNNEISEKSEIFDDQFSVERPDGSNFTLKIRSTKLEDSAMYFCASSEEGLYGYTFGSGTRLTVV.

V gene TRBV19 combines with J gene TRBJ1-5; TRBD1 is a possible D gene (5 bases). The CDR3 totals 18 residues. Germline CDR1 and CDR2: LNHDA and SQIVND (reference sequence). The V end was cut by 1 base, the J end by 0 bases, with 16 bases between. This CDR3 is CASSIGLDSTYSNQPQHF. DNA of the CDR3: TGTGCCAGTAGTATAGGCCTAGACAGCACCTATAGCAATCAGCCCCAGCATTTT.

This clone was observed a few times. CDR3 loop: CATSATGPRNQPQHF. CDR3 in DNA: TGTGCCACCAGCGCAACCGGGCCTCGGAATCAGCCCCAGCATTTT. This chain joins TRBV15 and TRBJ1-5; no clear D gene. This CDR3 contains 15 residues. V lost 5 bases to trimming and J lost 4 bases, with 15 bases between them. The germline CDR1 and CDR2 sequences are LNHNV and YYDKDF (reference sequence).

The J gene is TRBJ1-2, the V gene TRBV6-2 or TRBV6-3; D unresolved. Per the germline V gene, CDR1 is MNHEY and CDR2 is SVGEGT. The CDR3 has 18 amino acids. V gave up 2 bases and J gave up 1 base, with 20 bases separating them. CDR3 sequence (DNA): TGTGCCAGCAGTTACCGCCCTGGAGAACAGTTCATTAACTATGGCTACACCTTC. Translated: CASSYRPGEQFINYGYTF.

This clone was picked up one time. The chain is built from TRBV23-1 and TRBJ2-3, with 7 bases matching TRBD1. TRBV23-1 is sorted into the ORF group, with uncertain function. The V gene end was trimmed by 7 bases and the J gene end by 0 bases; junction bases not matched to a gene: 7. This CDR3 has 15 residues. The CDR3 region is CASKGVTGSTDTQYF. The DNA of the CDR3 is TGCGCCAGCAAGGGGGTGACAGGGAGCACAGATACGCAGTATTTT.

The chain carries TRBV19 and TRBJ1-5; 7 positions agree with TRBD1. Losses at the gene ends were 0 bases for V and 5 bases for J; bases not matched to a gene: 10. The CDR3 is 17 residues long. CDR1 and CDR2 from the germline V gene are LNHDA and SQIVND (reference sequence). Here the CDR3 reads CASSIDGSRGMDQPQHF. The DNA for the CDR3 is TGTGCCAGTAGTATAGACGGGTCCAGGGGGATGGATCAGCCCCAGCATTTT.

The J gene is TRBJ1-1, the V gene TRBV19; D unresolved. The CDR3 contains 13 residues. Germline V CDR1 and CDR2: LNHDA, SQIVND (reference sequence). V lost 3 bases, J lost 8 bases, and 13 bases lay in between. CDR3 sequence reads: CASSITPSAEAFF. CDR3 bases: TGTGCCAGTAGTATTACCCCCTCAGCGGAAGCTTTCTTT.

This clone was seen just once. Other DNA sequences in the same sample also yield this CDR3. The chain couples TRBV12-3 or TRBV12-4 to TRBJ1-3; no clear D gene. The CDR3 totals 13 residues. Trimming left V 6 bases short and J 0 bases short, with 6 bases between. The CDR3 DNA sequence: TGTGCCAGCAGGCGGGGCTCTGGAAACACCATATATTTT. Residues: CASRRGSGNTIYF.

V gene TRBV7-2 combines with J gene TRBJ1-5, with unresolved D. CDR1 is SGHTA, CDR2 FQGNSA, per germline. The V and J ends lost 3 bases and 4 bases respectively, with 16 bases between them. This CDR3 comprises 16 residues. This CDR3 is CASSFARGLRNQPQHF. The DNA for the CDR3 is TGTGCCAGCAGCTTCGCTCGGGGATTGCGAAATCAGCCCCAGCATTTT.

The CDR3 region has the DNA TGTGCCAGCAGTACCAGGGTATTCGATTCACCCCTCCACTTT. Amino acid sequence: CASSTRVFDSPLHF. The chain links TRBV6-5 to TRBJ1-6; D is perhaps TRBD1 (5 bases). Germline-derived CDR1 and CDR2 are MNHEY and SVGAGI. V was cut by 5 bases and J by 8 bases, with 13 bases left in between. The CDR3 sequence is 14 residues long.

The chain has TRBV10-3 and TRBJ2-3; D unclear. CDR1 is ENHRY and CDR2 is SYGVKD in the germline V gene. V lost 2 bases and J lost 4, with 4 bases in between. This CDR3 is 12 amino acids long. CDR3 sequence (DNA): TGTGCCATCAGTGAGGCGGCAGATACGCAGTATTTT. Encoded protein: CAISEAADTQYF.

The rearrangement uses TRBV2 and TRBJ1-5; D remains unclear. Per the germline V gene, CDR1 is SNHLY and CDR2 is FYNNEI. Trimming cost V 7 bases and J 0 bases, with 10 bases left between them. The CDR3 is 14 amino acids. The DNA for the CDR3 is TGTGCCAGCACCAAGGGAATTAGCAATCAGCCCCAGCATTTT. This sequence encodes CASTKGISNQPQHF.

The J gene is TRBJ2-1, the V gene TRBV6-2 or TRBV6-3; TRBD2 agrees at 13 bases. The V gene end was trimmed by 5 bases and the J gene end by 3 bases; junction bases not matched to a gene: 7. The CDR3 length is 17 residues. Per germline, CDR1 MNHEY and CDR2 SVGEGT. The CDR3 nucleotides read TGTGCCAGCAGTCCCGGGACTAGCGGGGACAACTACAATGAGCAGTTCTTC. It yields the protein CASSPGTSGDNYNEQFF.

The chain couples TRBV9 to TRBJ1-3; possible D gene TRBD1, 5 bases. Germline CDR1 and CDR2: SGDLS and YYNGEE. This CDR3 spans 17 amino acids. The V end lost 0 bases, the J end lost 0 bases, and 13 bases lay between the germline ends. This CDR3 is CASSVEGRAFSGNTIYF. The DNA of the CDR3 is TGTGCCAGCAGCGTAGAGGGCAGGGCGTTCTCTGGAAACACCATATATTTT.

This clone was recorded once. J is TRBJ1-6 and V is TRBV6-5; D call uncertain. Germline CDR1 reads MNHEY; CDR2 reads SVGAGI. The CDR3 has 15 amino acids. Trimming removed 6 bases from V and 7 bases from J, with 16 bases in between. The CDR3 loop is CASSMNGRENSPLHF. In DNA form, the CDR3 reads TGTGCCAGCAGCATGAATGGACGGGAAAATTCACCCCTCCACTTT.

The genes are TRBV4-2 and TRBJ2-3; the match to TRBD2 covers 9 bases. V gave up 4 bases and J gave up 0 bases; unmatched junction bases: 11. This CDR3 is 18 amino acids long. From germline, CDR1 is LGHNA and CDR2 YNFKEQ. The CDR3 here is CASSLRPEGLASTDTQYF. DNA of the CDR3: TGTGCCAGCAGCCTCAGACCCGAGGGACTAGCCAGCACAGATACGCAGTATTTT.

The V gene is TRBV7-9, the J gene TRBJ1-6; D is undetermined. V was pared by 1 base and J by 5 bases, with 6 bases between. The CDR3 consists of 14 residues. In germline, CDR1 is SEHNR, CDR2 FQNEAQ (reference sequence). CDR3 coding DNA: TGTGCCAGCAGCTTAGAGGCAGATAATTCACCCCTCCACTTT. Encoded protein: CASSLEADNSPLHF.

The V gene is TRBV6-6, the J gene TRBJ1-3, with 7 bases aligning to TRBD1. CDR3 length: 14 residues. The trim removed 4 bases at V and 3 bases at J, leaving 3 bases unmatched. Germline V CDR1 and CDR2: MNHNY, SVGAGI (reference sequence). The CDR3: CASSSGTVGNTIYF. The CDR3 coding sequence is TGTGCCAGCAGTTCGGGGACAGTTGGAAACACCATATATTTT.

This clone was detected a few times. V and J are TRBV6-5 and TRBJ1-1, with D tentatively TRBD1 (5 bases). The CDR3 consists of 14 residues. Trimming shortened V by 2 bases and J by 2 bases, and 9 bases separated the two germline ends. From germline, CDR1 is MNHEY and CDR2 SVGAGI. The CDR3 is CASSYRGLNTEAFF. CDR3 in DNA: TGTGCCAGCAGTTACCGGGGACTAAACACTGAAGCTTTCTTT.

Sample share makes this clone medium-sized (0.01 to 0.1%). The rearrangement links TRBV27 to TRBJ2-4; 10 nucleotides line up with TRBD1. The CDR3 is made up of 15 amino acids. Trimming took 2 bases from V and 7 from J; bases not matched to a gene: 5. The germline V gene has CDR1 MNHEY and CDR2 SMNVEV (reference sequence). This CDR3 is CASSLERQGANIQYF. The CDR3, as DNA: TGTGCCAGCAGTTTAGAGAGACAGGGGGCTAACATTCAGTACTTC.

The rearrangement links TRBV18 to TRBJ2-2, with D tentatively TRBD1 (5 bases). V gave up 4 bases and J gave up 6 bases, with 18 bases separating them. Germline V gene sequence: CDR1 KGHSH, CDR2 LQKENI. The CDR3 is 16 residues long. CDR3 sequence: CASSRQSGNRAGELFF. The CDR3 DNA is TGTGCCAGCTCACGACAGTCTGGTAACCGGGCCGGGGAGCTGTTTTTT.